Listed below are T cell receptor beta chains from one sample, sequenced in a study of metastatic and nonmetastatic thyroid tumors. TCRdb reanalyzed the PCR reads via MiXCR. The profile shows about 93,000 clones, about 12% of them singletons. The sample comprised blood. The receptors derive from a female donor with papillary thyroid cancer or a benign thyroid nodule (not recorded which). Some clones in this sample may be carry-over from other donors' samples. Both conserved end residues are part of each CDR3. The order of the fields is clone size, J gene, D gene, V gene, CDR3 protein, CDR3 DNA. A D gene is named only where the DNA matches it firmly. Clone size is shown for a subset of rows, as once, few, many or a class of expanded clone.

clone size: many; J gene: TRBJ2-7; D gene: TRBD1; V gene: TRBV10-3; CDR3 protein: CAIREGQGYEQYF; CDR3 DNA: TGTGCCATCAGGGAGGGACAGGGGTACGAGCAGTACTTC
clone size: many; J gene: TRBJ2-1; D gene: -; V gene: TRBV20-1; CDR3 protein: CSARDNLGGGVGNEQFF; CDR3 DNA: TGCAGTGCTAGAGATAACCTGGGGGGAGGTGTAGGCAATGAGCAGTTCTTC
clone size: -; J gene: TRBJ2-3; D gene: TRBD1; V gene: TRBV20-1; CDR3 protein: CSASPADRATDTQYF; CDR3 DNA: TGCAGTGCTAGTCCCGCGGACAGGGCAACAGATACGCAGTATTTT
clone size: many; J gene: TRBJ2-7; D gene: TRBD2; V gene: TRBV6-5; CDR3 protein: CASSYSTGEAGGPKEQYF; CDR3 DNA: TGTGCCAGCAGTTACTCAACTGGCGAAGCGGGAGGGCCGAAAGAGCAGTACTTC
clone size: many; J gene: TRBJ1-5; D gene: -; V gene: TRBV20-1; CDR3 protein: CSARQVLSGNQPQHF; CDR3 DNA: TGCAGTGCTAGGCAGGTACTTAGTGGGAATCAGCCCCAGCATTTT
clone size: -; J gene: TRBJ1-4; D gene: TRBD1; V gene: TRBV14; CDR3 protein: CASSPNPLTGEPNEKLFF; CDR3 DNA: TGTGCCAGCAGCCCAAACCCCCTTACAGGGGAGCCTAATGAAAAACTGTTTTTT
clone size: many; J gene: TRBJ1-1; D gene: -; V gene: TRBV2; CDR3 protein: CASSETLGTEAFF; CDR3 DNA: TGTGCCAGCAGTGAAACTCTGGGCACTGAAGCTTTCTTT
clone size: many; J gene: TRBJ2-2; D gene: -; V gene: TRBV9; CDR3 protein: CASSGAGGGAGELFF; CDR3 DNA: TGTGCCAGCAGCGGAGCCGGAGGGGGCGCCGGGGAGCTGTTTTTT
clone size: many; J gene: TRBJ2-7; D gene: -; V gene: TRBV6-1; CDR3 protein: CASSYDSYEQYF; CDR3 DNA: TGTGCCAGCAGTTATGACTCCTACGAGCAGTACTTC
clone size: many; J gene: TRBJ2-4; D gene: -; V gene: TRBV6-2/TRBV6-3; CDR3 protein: CASSYSGGRNIQYF; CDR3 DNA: TGTGCCAGCAGTTACTCAGGAGGGAGAAACATTCAGTACTTC
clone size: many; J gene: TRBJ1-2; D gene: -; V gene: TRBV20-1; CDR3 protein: CGARTDYGYTF; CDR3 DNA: TGCGGTGCTAGAACTGATTATGGCTACACCTTC
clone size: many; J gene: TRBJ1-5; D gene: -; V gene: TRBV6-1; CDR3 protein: CASTELNQPQHF; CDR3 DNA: TGTGCCAGCACCGAACTTAATCAGCCCCAGCATTTT
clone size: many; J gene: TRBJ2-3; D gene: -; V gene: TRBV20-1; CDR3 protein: CSAGRISFSDTQYF; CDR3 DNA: TGCAGTGCCGGGCGAATTAGTTTTTCGGATACGCAGTATTTT
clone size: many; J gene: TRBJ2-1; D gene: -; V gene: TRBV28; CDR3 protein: CASSQGLQSLGDEQFF; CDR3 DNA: TGTGCCAGCAGTCAAGGGCTACAGTCCCTCGGGGATGAGCAGTTCTTC
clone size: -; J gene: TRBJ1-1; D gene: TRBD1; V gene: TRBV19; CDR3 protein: CASIIFHGTGTVNTEAFF; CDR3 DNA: TGTGCCAGTATTATATTTCATGGCACCGGGACAGTGAACACTGAAGCTTTCTTT
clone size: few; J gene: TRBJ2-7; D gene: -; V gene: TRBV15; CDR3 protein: CATSFGPSSYEQYF; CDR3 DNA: TGTGCCACCAGCTTTGGGCCTAGCTCCTACGAGCAGTACTTC
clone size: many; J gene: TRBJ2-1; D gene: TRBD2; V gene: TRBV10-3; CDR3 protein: CAISEMPGGWNEQFF; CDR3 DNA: TGTGCCATCAGTGAGATGCCGGGAGGTTGGAATGAGCAGTTCTTC
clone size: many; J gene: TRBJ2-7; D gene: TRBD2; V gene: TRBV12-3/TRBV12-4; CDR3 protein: CASSLGVAGRYEQYF; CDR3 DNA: TGTGCCAGCAGTTTAGGGGTAGCGGGACGCTACGAGCAGTACTTC
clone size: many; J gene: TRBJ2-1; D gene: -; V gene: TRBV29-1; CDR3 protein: CSVTRDYNEQFF; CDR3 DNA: TGCAGCGTCACGCGGGACTACAATGAGCAGTTCTTC
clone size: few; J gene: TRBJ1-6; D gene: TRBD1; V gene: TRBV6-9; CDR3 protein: CASRRQGGVSYNSPLHF; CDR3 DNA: TGTGCCAGCAGGCGACAGGGGGGAGTCTCCTATAATTCACCCCTCCACTTT
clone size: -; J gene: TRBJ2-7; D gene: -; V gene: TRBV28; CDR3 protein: CASSLEGQNDEQYF; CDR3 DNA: TGTGCCAGCAGTTTGGAGGGACAGAACGACGAGCAGTACTTC
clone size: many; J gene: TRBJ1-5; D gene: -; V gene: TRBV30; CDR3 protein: CAWSQRKEPQHF; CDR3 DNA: TGTGCCTGGAGTCAAAGAAAAGAGCCCCAGCATTTT
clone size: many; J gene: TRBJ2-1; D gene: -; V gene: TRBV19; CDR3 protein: CAGTSTEGEAYNEQFF; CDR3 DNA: TGTGCCGGCACGAGTACCGAGGGCGAGGCCTACAATGAGCAGTTCTTC
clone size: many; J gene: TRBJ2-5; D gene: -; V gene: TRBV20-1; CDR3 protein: CSARDASAPFETQYF; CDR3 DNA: TGCAGTGCTAGGGACGCATCGGCCCCTTTTGAGACCCAGTACTTC
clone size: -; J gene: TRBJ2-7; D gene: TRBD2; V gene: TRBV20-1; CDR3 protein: CSARGWGRVSSDEQYF; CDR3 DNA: TGCAGTGCTAGAGGATGGGGGAGGGTCTCCTCCGACGAGCAGTACTTC
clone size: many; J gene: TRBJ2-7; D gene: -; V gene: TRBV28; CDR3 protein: CASTLSGYEQYF; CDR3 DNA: TGTGCCAGCACCCTTTCGGGTTACGAGCAGTACTTC
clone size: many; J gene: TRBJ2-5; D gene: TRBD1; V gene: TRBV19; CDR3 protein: CASRGQGRETQYF; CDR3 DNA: TGTGCCAGTCGGGGACAGGGGCGAGAGACCCAGTACTTC